This T cell receptor beta chain was documented in a study of cytomegalovirus exposure and HLA in healthy donors. Germline CDR1 and CDR2: SGHRS and YFSETQ. This CDR3 contains 16 residues. On this clone itself: A read error may account for a junction end that differs from germline.

The PCR employed 60 Vbeta primers together with 13 Jbeta primers. Generated by immunoSEQ multiplex PCR, the TCRdb table keeps only in-frame clones and is missing some. The repertoire consists of about 73,000 clones, with around 81% occurring once and the leading ten covering 1.1%. The chain links TRBV5-1 to TRBJ2-5, with TRBD2 identical over 10 bases. This clonotype originated in a male donor in good health and CMV-seronegative. Sample: PBMCs. CDR3 DNA: TGCGCCAGCAGAGAAAGCGGGGGGGCGGACAAAGAGACCCACTACTTC. Translated, it gives CASRESGGADKETHYF.